These T cell receptor beta chains were read from a single sample in a study of response to subunit inactivated influenza vaccine. TCRdb re-called the RT-PCR reads with MiXCR, one entry per CDR3 protein. Among just under 550,000 distinct CDR3 sequences, less than 25% were seen once, and the ten largest hold about 2.8%. These records were also assigned to another study, of T cells expressing NK-cell markers.

The source was CD4+ T cells sorted from PBMCs, collected approximately 12 days after vaccination. These receptors were collected from a man aged 45-60 years who received an inactivated influenza vaccine. The CDR3 runs from the conserved cysteine through the conserved F or W. The D gene is left open where the match is weak. For some rows the clone size is stated as once, few or many, or as a class when expanded; others skip it.

clone size	D gene	J gene	V gene	CDR3 protein	CDR3 DNA
NA	NA	TRBJ2-6	TRBV28	CASTSPLGGVSSGANVLTF	TGTGCCAGCACCTCCCCCCTTGGAGGCGTTAGCTCTGGGGCCAACGTCCTGACTTTC
NA	TRBD2	TRBJ2-1	TRBV4-3	CASSQVAGGPHEQFF	TGCGCCAGCAGCCAAGTAGCGGGGGGGCCGCATGAGCAGTTCTTC
NA	NA	TRBJ1-6	TRBV9	CASSVHGGAGSPLHF	TGTGCCAGCAGCGTACATGGGGGGGCTGGTTCACCCCTCCACTTT
many	TRBD1	TRBJ1-6	TRBV10-3	CAVMGQGDSPLHF	TGTGCCGTCATGGGACAGGGGGATTCACCCCTCCACTTT
NA	NA	TRBJ2-3	TRBV4-1	CASSQDVAGTDTQYF	TGCGCCAGCAGCCAAGATGTAGCGGGCACAGATACGCAGTATTTT
NA	TRBD1	TRBJ2-7	TRBV4-1	CASSPGQGGVYEQYF	TGCGCCAGCAGCCCGGGACAGGGAGGGGTTTACGAGCAGTACTTC
few	TRBD1	TRBJ1-4	TRBV3-1	CASSHRTGVEKLFF	TGTGCCAGCAGCCACAGGACAGGGGTGGAAAAACTGTTTTTT
few	NA	TRBJ2-3	TRBV7-2	CASSSGRADTQYF	TGTGCCAGCAGCTCCGGACGGGCAGATACGCAGTATTTT
many	NA	TRBJ2-3	TRBV20-1	CSAPRQAGRGTDTQYF	TGCAGTGCACCTCGACAGGCGGGGCGGGGTACAGATACGCAGTATTTT
NA	NA	TRBJ2-1	TRBV7-2	CASSLGLDEQFF	TGTGCCAGCAGCCTCGGACTGGATGAGCAGTTCTTC
NA	TRBD1	TRBJ1-5	TRBV28	CASSLGSGGGYQPQHF	TGTGCCAGCAGTTTAGGGTCAGGGGGCGGTTATCAGCCCCAGCATTTT
NA	NA	TRBJ2-1	TRBV20-1	CSASATTGSYYNEQFF	TGCAGTGCTAGCGCGACAACAGGATCTTACTACAATGAGCAGTTCTTC
NA	TRBD1	TRBJ1-6	TRBV20-1	CSPRQGNSPLHF	TGCAGTCCCCGACAGGGAAATTCACCCCTCCACTTT
NA	NA	TRBJ1-4	TRBV7-9	CASSLEGLAKKLFF	TGTGCCAGCAGCTTGGAGGGGTTGGCGAAAAAACTGTTTTTT
NA	TRBD2	TRBJ2-7	TRBV7-8	CASSLVAAAGGVYEQYF	TGTGCCAGCAGCTTAGTGGCAGCTGCGGGGGGGGTCTACGAGCAGTACTTC
NA	NA	TRBJ1-2	TRBV6-1	CASKGSGTSGGYTF	TGTGCCAGCAAGGGGTCGGGCACCTCAGGCGGCTACACCTTC
few	TRBD1	TRBJ1-1	TRBV12-3/TRBV12-4	CASSLPGQGKDTEAFF	TGTGCCAGCAGCCTACCGGGACAGGGAAAGGACACTGAAGCTTTCTTT
few	NA	TRBJ2-5	TRBV13	CASSSAPGASETQYF	TGTGCCAGCAGCTCCGCCCCAGGGGCGAGTGAGACCCAGTACTTC
many	NA	TRBJ2-7	TRBV20-1	CSAPVNRNSYEQYF	TGCAGTGCCCCAGTTAACCGTAATTCCTACGAGCAGTACTTC
few	NA	TRBJ2-3	TRBV6-1	CASSERGGTVPHTQYF	TGTGCCAGCAGTGAAAGGGGGGGGACGGTTCCTCATACGCAGTATTTT
NA	NA	TRBJ1-4	TRBV7-8	CASRLSWPDGVGEKLFF	TGTGCCAGCAGACTCTCCTGGCCGGATGGGGTTGGGGAAAAACTGTTTTTT
few	NA	TRBJ1-1	TRBV2	CASSANMNTEAFF	TGTGCCAGCAGCGCCAATATGAACACTGAAGCTTTCTTT
few	TRBD1	TRBJ1-1	TRBV10-3	CAISEGGGADTEAFF	TGTGCCATCAGTGAAGGAGGGGGCGCGGACACTGAAGCTTTCTTT
NA	NA	TRBJ2-5	TRBV12-3/TRBV12-4	CASSAGLSGETQYF	TGTGCCAGCAGTGCAGGGCTCAGTGGGGAGACCCAGTACTTC
NA	NA	TRBJ2-3	TRBV20-1	CSASVDTDKQYF	TGCAGTGCTAGTGTCGACACAGATAAGCAGTATTTT
NA	NA	TRBJ2-1	TRBV2	CASSLNPRDPSYNEQFF	TGTGCCAGCAGCTTAAACCCCCGGGACCCCTCCTACAATGAGCAGTTCTTC
few	NA	TRBJ1-5	TRBV12-3/TRBV12-4	CASSLRPHNQPQHF	TGTGCCAGCAGTTTACGGCCGCACAATCAGCCCCAGCATTTT
NA	TRBD1	TRBJ2-1	TRBV10-2	CASSEQGVYNEQFF	TGCGCCAGCAGTGAACAGGGGGTTTACAATGAGCAGTTCTTC
many	NA	TRBJ1-1	TRBV5-1	CASEGQNTEAFF	TGCGCCAGTGAAGGACAGAACACTGAAGCTTTCTTT
NA	TRBD1	TRBJ1-1	TRBV28	CASTGGTLNTEAFF	TGTGCCAGCACAGGGGGCACCTTGAACACTGAAGCTTTCTTT
NA	TRBD2	TRBJ2-3	TRBV20-1	CSARGTSGVSTDTQYF	TGCAGTGCTAGGGGGACTAGCGGCGTTAGCACAGATACGCAGTATTTT
few	NA	TRBJ1-5	TRBV7-2	CASSLVQLQPQHF	TGTGCCAGCAGCTTAGTCCAGCTTCAGCCCCAGCATTTT
few	NA	TRBJ2-5	TRBV7-9	CASSGLGMGQETQYF	TGTGCCAGCAGCGGCCTGGGGATGGGGCAAGAGACCCAGTACTTC
few	NA	TRBJ1-2	TRBV20-1	CSARQGLSYGYTF	TGCAGTGCTAGACAGGGATTAAGCTATGGCTACACCTTC
NA	TRBD1	TRBJ2-2	TRBV11-2	CASSSGQGLPSTGELFF	TGTGCCAGCAGCTCGGGACAGGGGCTCCCGAGCACCGGGGAGCTGTTTTTT
few	TRBD2	TRBJ2-3	TRBV5-1	CASSLKGEGTQYF	TGCGCCAGCAGCTTAAAAGGGGAGGGGACGCAGTATTTT
few	TRBD2	TRBJ2-7	TRBV5-1	CASSEAGLAVGYEQYF	TGCGCCAGCAGCGAAGCGGGACTAGCGGTCGGGTACGAGCAGTACTTC
NA	TRBD1	TRBJ2-7	TRBV20-1	CSAREGQGGNYEQYF	TGCAGTGCTAGAGAGGGACAGGGGGGGAACTACGAGCAGTACTTC
NA	NA	TRBJ2-5	TRBV24-1	CATSDKETQYF	TGTGCCACCAGTGATAAAGAGACCCAGTACTTC
once	NA	TRBJ2-2	TRBV30	CAWSYGADTGELFF	TGTGCCTGGAGTTATGGGGCGGACACCGGGGAGCTGTTTTTT
NA	NA	TRBJ2-7	TRBV5-1	CASSAGTAAVYEQYF	TGCGCCAGCAGCGCCGGGACCGCAGCGGTCTACGAGCAGTACTTC
NA	TRBD2	TRBJ2-5	TRBV20-1	CSANSGRGETQYF	TGCAGTGCAAACAGCGGGAGAGGGGAGACCCAGTACTTC
NA	NA	TRBJ2-4	TRBV7-2	CASSLGFLAKNIQYF	TGTGCCAGCAGCTTAGGATTTCTTGCCAAAAACATTCAGTACTTC
few	NA	TRBJ1-4	TRBV29-1	CSVRGGNEKLFF	TGCAGCGTTAGGGGCGGTAATGAAAAACTGTTTTTT
NA	TRBD1	TRBJ2-7	TRBV3-1	CASSQSGTGGYEQYF	TGTGCCAGCAGCCAATCCGGGACAGGGGGGTACGAGCAGTACTTC
few	NA	TRBJ2-5	TRBV7-2	CASSLASGRGRLETQYF	TGTGCCAGCAGCTTAGCCAGTGGACGGGGGCGCCTAGAGACCCAGTACTTC
few	NA	TRBJ2-3	TRBV29-1	CSVGGATGPQRADTQYF	TGCAGCGTTGGGGGGGCAACGGGACCCCAGAGGGCAGATACGCAGTATTTT
few	NA	TRBJ1-4	TRBV6-2/TRBV6-3	CASSSQGTGREKLFF	TGTGCCAGCAGTTCCCAGGGGACGGGACGGGAAAAACTGTTTTTT
once	NA	TRBJ2-3	TRBV2	CASSDSQSTDTQYF	TGTGCCAGCAGTGACTCTCAGAGCACAGATACGCAGTATTTT
NA	NA	TRBJ2-7	TRBV3-1	CANHLRGKNYEQYF	TGTGCCAATCATCTCCGGGGAAAAAACTACGAGCAGTACTTC
few	NA	TRBJ2-2	TRBV5-6	CASSLQGLTNTGELFF	TGTGCCAGCAGCTTGCAGGGACTGACAAACACCGGGGAGCTGTTTTTT
few	NA	TRBJ2-7	TRBV3-1	CASSPSAVPYEQYF	TGTGCCAGCAGCCCTTCGGCGGTTCCCTACGAGCAGTACTTC
NA	NA	TRBJ1-1	TRBV7-2	CASSQYWDKNTEAFF	TGTGCCAGCAGCCAGTACTGGGACAAGAACACTGAAGCTTTCTTT
few	NA	TRBJ2-2	TRBV20-1	CSARPPTDPGELFF	TGCAGTGCTAGACCGCCAACCGACCCCGGGGAGCTGTTTTTT